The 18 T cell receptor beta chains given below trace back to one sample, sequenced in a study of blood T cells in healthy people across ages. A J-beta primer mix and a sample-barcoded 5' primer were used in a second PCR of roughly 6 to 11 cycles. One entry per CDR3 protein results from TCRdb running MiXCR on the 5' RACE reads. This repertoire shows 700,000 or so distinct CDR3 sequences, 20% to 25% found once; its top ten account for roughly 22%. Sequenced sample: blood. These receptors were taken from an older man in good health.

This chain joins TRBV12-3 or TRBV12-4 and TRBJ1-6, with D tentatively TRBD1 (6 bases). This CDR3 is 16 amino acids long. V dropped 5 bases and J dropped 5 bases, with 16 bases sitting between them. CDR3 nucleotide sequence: TGTGCCAGCAGTGCGTCTGGGACACTAAATAATTCACCCCTCCACTTT. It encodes CASSASGTLNNSPLHF.

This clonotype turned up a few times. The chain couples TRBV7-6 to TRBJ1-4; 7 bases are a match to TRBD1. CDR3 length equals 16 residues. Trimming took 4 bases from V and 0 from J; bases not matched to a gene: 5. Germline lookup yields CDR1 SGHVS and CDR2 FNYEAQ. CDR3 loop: CASSSRQGATNEKLFF. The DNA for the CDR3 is TGTGCCAGCAGCTCAAGACAGGGAGCAACTAATGAAAAACTGTTTTTT. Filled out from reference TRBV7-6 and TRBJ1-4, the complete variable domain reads GAGVSQSPRYKVTKRGQDVALRCDPISGHVSLYWYRQALGQGPEFLTYFNYEAQQDKSGLPNDRFSAERPEGSISTLTIQRTEQRDSAMYRCASSSRQGATNEKLFFGSGTQLSVL.

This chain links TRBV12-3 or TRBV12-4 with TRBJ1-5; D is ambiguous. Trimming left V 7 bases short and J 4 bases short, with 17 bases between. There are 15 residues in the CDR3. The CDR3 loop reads CASKWGGIRNQPQHF. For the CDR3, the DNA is TGTGCCAGCAAATGGGGAGGGATTCGGAATCAGCCCCAGCATTTT.

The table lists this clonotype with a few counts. The CDR3 bases are TGTGCCAGCAGCATGGGACAGGGGGGGAAACTGTTTTTT. Its protein is CASSMGQGGKLFF. The chain uses TRBV21-1 and TRBJ1-4; the DNA was not compared with TRBD1, the D call given in the table. TRBV21-1 constitutes a pseudogene. CDR3 length: 13 residues.

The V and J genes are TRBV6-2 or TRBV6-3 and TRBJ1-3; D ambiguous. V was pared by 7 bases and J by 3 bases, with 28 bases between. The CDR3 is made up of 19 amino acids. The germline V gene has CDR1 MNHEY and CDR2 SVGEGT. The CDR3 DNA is TGTGCCAGCACCCGAGACTCGGCGCCCGGCCGCCGGGGTGGAAACACCATATATTTT. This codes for CASTRDSAPGRRGGNTIYF.

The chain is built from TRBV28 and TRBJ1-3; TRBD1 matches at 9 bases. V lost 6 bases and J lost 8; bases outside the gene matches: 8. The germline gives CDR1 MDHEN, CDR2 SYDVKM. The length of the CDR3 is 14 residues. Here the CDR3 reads CASRRTGVIHTIYF. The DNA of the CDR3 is TGTGCCAGCAGGCGGACAGGGGTTATCCACACCATATATTTT.

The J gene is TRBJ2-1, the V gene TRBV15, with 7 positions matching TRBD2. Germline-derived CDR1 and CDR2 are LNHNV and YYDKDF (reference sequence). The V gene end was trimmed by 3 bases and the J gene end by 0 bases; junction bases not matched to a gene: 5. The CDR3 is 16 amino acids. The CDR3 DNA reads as TGTGCCACCAGCAGGGCCCCGGGGGGCTCCTACAATGAGCAGTTCTTC. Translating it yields CATSRAPGGSYNEQFF.

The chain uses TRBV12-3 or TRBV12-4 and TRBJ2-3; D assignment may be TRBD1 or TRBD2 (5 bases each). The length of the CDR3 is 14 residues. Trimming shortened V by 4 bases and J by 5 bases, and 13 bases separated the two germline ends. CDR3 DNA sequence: TGTGCCAGCAGTTCCTGGGGGAGTGGAGATACGCAGTATTTT. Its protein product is CASSSWGSGDTQYF.

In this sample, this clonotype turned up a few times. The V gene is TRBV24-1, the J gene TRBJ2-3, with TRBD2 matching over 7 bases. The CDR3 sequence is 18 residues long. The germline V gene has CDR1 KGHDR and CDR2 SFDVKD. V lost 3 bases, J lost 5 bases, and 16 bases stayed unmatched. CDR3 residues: CATSDLTPRGDAGDTQYF. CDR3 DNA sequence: TGTGCCACCAGTGATCTTACCCCCCGGGGGGATGCGGGAGATACGCAGTATTTT.

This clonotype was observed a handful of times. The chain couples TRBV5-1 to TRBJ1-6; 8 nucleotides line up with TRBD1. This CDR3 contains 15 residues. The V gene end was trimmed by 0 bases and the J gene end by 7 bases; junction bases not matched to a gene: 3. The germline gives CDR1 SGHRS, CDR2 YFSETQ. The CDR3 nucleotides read TGCGCCAGCAGCTTGGAGCGGACAGGGAATTCACCCCTCCACTTT. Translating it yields CASSLERTGNSPLHF. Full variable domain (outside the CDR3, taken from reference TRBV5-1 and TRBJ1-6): KAGVTQTPRYLIKTRGQQVTLSCSPISGHRSVSWYQQTPGQGLQFLFEYFSETQRNKGNFPGRFSGRQFSNSRSEMNVSTLELGDSALYLCASSLERTGNSPLHFGNGTRLTVT.

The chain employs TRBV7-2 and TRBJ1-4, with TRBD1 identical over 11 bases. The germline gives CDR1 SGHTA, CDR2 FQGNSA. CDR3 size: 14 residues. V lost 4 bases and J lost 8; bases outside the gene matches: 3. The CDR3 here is CASSWGQGGEKLFF. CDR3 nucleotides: TGTGCCAGCAGCTGGGGACAGGGGGGCGAAAAACTGTTTTTT.

The DNA for the CDR3 is TGTGCCAGCAGTGAAGTCGGGGTTTCCTACGAGCAGTACTTC. Encoded protein: CASSEVGVSYEQYF. The rearrangement joins TRBV6-1 to TRBJ2-1, with a possible D match to TRBD2 (5 bases). The tail of the sequence fits TRBJ2-7 better, so the J call may be wrong. The CDR3 runs 14 residues. The V gene's germline CDR1 is MNHNS and CDR2 SASEGT.

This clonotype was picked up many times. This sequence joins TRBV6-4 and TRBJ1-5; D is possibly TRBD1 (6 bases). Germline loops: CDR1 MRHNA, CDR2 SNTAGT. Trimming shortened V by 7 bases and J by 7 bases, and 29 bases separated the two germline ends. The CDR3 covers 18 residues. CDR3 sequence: CASTVTGSVLVPPQPQHF. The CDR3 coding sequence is TGTGCCAGCACTGTGACAGGTTCGGTTCTCGTTCCCCCCCAGCCCCAGCATTTT.

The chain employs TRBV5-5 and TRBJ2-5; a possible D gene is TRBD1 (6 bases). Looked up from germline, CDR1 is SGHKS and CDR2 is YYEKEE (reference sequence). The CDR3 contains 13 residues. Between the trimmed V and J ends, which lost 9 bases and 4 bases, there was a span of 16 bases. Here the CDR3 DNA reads TGTGCCACCAAAACAGGGTTTCGAGAGACCCAGTACTTC. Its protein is CATKTGFRETQYF.

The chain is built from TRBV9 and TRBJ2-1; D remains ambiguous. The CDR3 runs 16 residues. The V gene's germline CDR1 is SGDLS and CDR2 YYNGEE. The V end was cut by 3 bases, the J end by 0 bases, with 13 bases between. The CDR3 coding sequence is TGTGCCAGCAGCGACCCAACCCAGAGCTCCTACAATGAGCAGTTCTTC. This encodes CASSDPTQSSYNEQFF.

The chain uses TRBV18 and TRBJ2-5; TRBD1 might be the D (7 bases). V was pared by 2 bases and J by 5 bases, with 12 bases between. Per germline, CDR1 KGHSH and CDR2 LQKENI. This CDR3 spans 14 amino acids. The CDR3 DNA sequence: TGTGCCAGCTCACCAGTCGCAGGGGGGGAGACCCAGTACTTC. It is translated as CASSPVAGGETQYF.

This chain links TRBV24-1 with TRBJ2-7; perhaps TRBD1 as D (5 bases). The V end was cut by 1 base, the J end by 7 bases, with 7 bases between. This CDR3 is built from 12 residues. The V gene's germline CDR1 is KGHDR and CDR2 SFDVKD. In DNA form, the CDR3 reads TGTGCCACCAGTGATTTCTCAGGGGAGCAGTACTTC. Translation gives CATSDFSGEQYF.

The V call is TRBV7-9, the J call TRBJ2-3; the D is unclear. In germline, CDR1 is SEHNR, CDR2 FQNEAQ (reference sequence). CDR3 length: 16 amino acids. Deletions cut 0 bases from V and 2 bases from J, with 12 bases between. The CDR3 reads CASSLAQVPVTDTQYF. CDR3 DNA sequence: TGTGCCAGCAGCTTAGCCCAGGTCCCTGTCACAGATACGCAGTATTTT.